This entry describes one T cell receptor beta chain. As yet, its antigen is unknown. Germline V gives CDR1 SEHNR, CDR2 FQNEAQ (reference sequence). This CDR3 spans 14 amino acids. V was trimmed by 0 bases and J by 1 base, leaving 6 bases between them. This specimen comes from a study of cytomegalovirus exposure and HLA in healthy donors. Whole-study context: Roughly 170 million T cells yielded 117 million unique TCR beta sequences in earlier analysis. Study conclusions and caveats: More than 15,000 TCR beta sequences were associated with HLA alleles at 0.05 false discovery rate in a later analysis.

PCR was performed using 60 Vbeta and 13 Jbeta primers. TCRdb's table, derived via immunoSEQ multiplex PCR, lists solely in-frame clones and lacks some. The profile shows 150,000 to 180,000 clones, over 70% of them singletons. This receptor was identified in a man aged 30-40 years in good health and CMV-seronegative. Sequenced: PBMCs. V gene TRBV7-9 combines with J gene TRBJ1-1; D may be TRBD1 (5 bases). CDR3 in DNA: TGTGCCAGCAGCTTAGCGCAGGGGAACACTGAAGCTTTCTTT. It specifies CASSLAQGNTEAFF.